This T cell receptor beta chain was sequenced during a study of regulatory T cells in long-lasting Graves disease. The time point was: persistent/refractory GD, antithyroid drugs over 5 years with positive TRAb. After RNA was extracted from PBMCs, the TCR library was made from it. A remark on this clonotype: The target antigen is unknown.

Regarding the study as a whole: Only peripheral blood was studied, not thyroid tissue.

The CDR3 sequence is 15 residues long. V lost 1 base to trimming and J lost 2 bases, with 9 bases between them. Libraries of TCR beta came from iRepertoire HTBI primers plus Arm-PCR of CDR3 regions. TCRdb used MiXCR to reprocess the multiplex PCR reads, holding one entry per CDR3 protein. The data show roughly 700,000 distinct CDR3 sequences, 25% to 35% seen once. This sample comprised peripheral blood mononuclear cells (PBMCs), obtained when the disease was refractory, from a patient treated with antithyroid drugs. The chain combines TRBV12-3 or TRBV12-4 with TRBJ1-5, with D uncertain. This TCR came from a female donor with Graves disease. CDR3: CASSLGQSGNQPQHF. CDR3 coding DNA: TGTGCCAGCAGTTTAGGCCAGTCGGGCAATCAGCCCCAGCATTTT.